This TCR beta chain was captured by sequencing in a study of Ad26.COV2.S vaccination and SARS-CoV-2 variants. Study-level information: Dosing was one shot or two shots 56 days apart. Study results and limitations: The study found higher spike-specific TCR breadth in vaccine than placebo recipients.

Germline loops: CDR1 LNHDA, CDR2 SQIVND (reference sequence). CDR3 length: 16 amino acids. The V end lost 5 bases, the J end lost 1 base, and 17 bases lay between the germline ends. The protocol was immunoSEQ multiplex PCR, while the TCRdb copy is restricted to in-frame clones and leaves out a portion. Of 450,000 to 550,000 clones in the sample, roughly 87% are singletons; the top ten hold just over 2.5%. As to this clone: The antigen is unknown.

Treatment specified: some 20 received Ad26.COV2.S at low or high dose, single or two shots; roughly five received placebo; per-sample allocation not given. Day 63 following the first vaccine or placebo injection was when the samples were taken. An Ad26 vector that expressed Wuhan-strain SARS-CoV-2 spike constituted the vaccine. This sample comprised peripheral blood, obtained in a trial of Ad26.COV2.S vaccine versus placebo. The receptor was derived from a person between 18 and 60 years old who received the Ad26.COV2.S COVID-19 vaccine or a placebo. The rearrangement joins TRBV19 to TRBJ1-1; D perhaps matches TRBD1 (6 bases). CDR3 protein: CASSLYGQQANTEAFF. The CDR3 DNA follows: TGTGCCAGTAGTTTGTATGGACAGCAGGCGAACACTGAAGCTTTCTTT.